The 31 T cell receptor beta chains below all came from one sample that was sequenced in a study of blood T cell repertoires in COVID-19. TCRdb's table, derived via immunoSEQ multiplex PCR, lists solely in-frame clones and lacks some. The sample shows over 400,000 clones, roughly 88% of them seen only once. The material sequenced was peripheral blood. Receptor source: a human donor in a cohort sampled during active COVID-19.

The chain recombines TRBV7-2 with TRBJ1-1; no clear D gene. This CDR3 comprises 14 residues. Germline values: CDR1 SGHTA, CDR2 FQGNSA. V was pared by 5 bases and J by 1 base, with 11 bases between. The CDR3 protein is CASSRGGGNTEAFF. The CDR3 DNA reads as TGTGCCAGCAGCCGCGGTGGTGGGAACACTGAAGCTTTCTTT. Based on the CDR3 plus reference TRBV7-2 and TRBJ1-1, the full variable domain is GAGVSQSPSNKVTEKGKDVELRCDPISGHTALYWYRQSLGQGLEFLIYFQGNSAPDKSGLPSDRFSAERTGGSVSTLTIQRTQQEDSAVYLCASSRGGGNTEAFFGQGTRLTVV.

The chain couples TRBV2 to TRBJ2-1; 9 nucleotides align to TRBD2. V lost 7 bases, J lost 6 bases, and 4 bases stayed unmatched. The CDR3 has 13 residues. Germline lookup yields CDR1 SNHLY and CDR2 FYNNEI. The CDR3 loop reads CASKREVGNEQFF. DNA of the CDR3: TGTGCCAGCAAGCGGGAGGTCGGCAATGAGCAGTTCTTC.

The chain recombines TRBV6-2 or TRBV6-3 with TRBJ2-2; possible D gene TRBD2, 6 bases. The CDR3 covers 16 residues. CDR1 is MNHEY and CDR2 is SVGEGT in the germline V gene. Trimming removed 0 bases at V and 1 base at J, with 9 bases between. CDR3 bases: TGTGCCAGCAGTTACTCTCCTAGCGAGAACACCGGGGAGCTGTTTTTT. It specifies CASSYSPSENTGELFF.

This clone was seen more than once but under ten times. This sequence joins TRBV2 and TRBJ1-6; D call uncertain. The germline gives CDR1 SNHLY, CDR2 FYNNEI. The CDR3 is 15 residues long. Trimming shortened V by 7 bases and J by 0 bases, and 10 bases separated the two germline ends. CDR3 residues: CASTPTSSYNSPLHF. The CDR3 nucleotides read TGTGCCAGCACCCCAACAAGCTCCTATAATTCACCCCTCCACTTT.

The chain is built from TRBV12-5 and TRBJ1-6, with TRBD1 as a possible D gene (6 bases). The V gene's germline CDR1 is LGHNT and CDR2 FRNRAP. The CDR3 is 13 amino acids. V was pared by 7 bases and J by 9 bases, with 13 bases between. Here the CDR3 reads CASAHRVGSPLHF. Here the CDR3 DNA reads TGTGCTAGTGCTCACAGGGTGGGTTCACCCCTCCACTTT.

In regard to this clone: Other DNA sequences in the sample encode the same CDR3. The chain combines TRBV4-3 with TRBJ1-3, with D unresolved. The germline gives CDR1 LGHNA, CDR2 YSLEER. CDR3 length: 17 amino acids. Between the trimmed V and J ends, which lost 0 bases and 1 base, there was a span of 13 bases. CDR3 in amino acids: CASSQDVGPGSGNTIYF. CDR3 DNA: TGCGCCAGCAGCCAAGATGTAGGACCGGGGTCTGGAAACACCATATATTTT.

This clone has just a few counts. The gene calls are TRBV25-1 and TRBJ1-4, with TRBD1 as a possible D gene (5 bases). The CDR3 sequence is 16 residues long. V was trimmed by 6 bases and J by 2 bases, leaving 16 bases between them. Germline V CDR1 and CDR2: MGHDK, SYGVNS. The CDR3 region is CASRRGGAWTNEKLFF. The DNA of the CDR3 is TGTGCCAGCAGACGGGGAGGGGCCTGGACTAATGAAAAACTGTTTTTT.

V is TRBV2 and J is TRBJ1-6; a weak D match, TRBD1 (5 bases). The CDR3 spans 15 residues. Trimming stripped 6 bases from V and 1 base from J, with 10 bases between. CDR1 is SNHLY, CDR2 FYNNEI, per germline. The CDR3 sequence is CASSREESYNSPLHF. In nucleotides, the CDR3 is TGTGCCAGCAGCAGGGAGGAATCCTATAATTCACCCCTCCACTTT.

The V gene is TRBV19, the J gene TRBJ1-3, with D uncertain. Per the germline V gene, CDR1 is LNHDA and CDR2 is SQIVND (reference sequence). The CDR3 runs 16 residues. V lost 5 bases and J 0 bases, leaving 14 bases between the germline ends. The CDR3 coding sequence is TGTGCCAGTAGTCCTACAGACGGCGACTCTGGAAACACCATATATTTT. Translated: CASSPTDGDSGNTIYF.

This clone was seen repeatedly, ten times or more. The J gene is TRBJ2-1, the V gene TRBV11-3; TRBD2 matches at 7 bases. CDR3 length: 15 amino acids. V was pared by 1 base and J by 5 bases, with 5 bases of the junction left unmatched. Germline-derived CDR1 and CDR2 are SGHNT and YENEEA. The CDR3 here is CASSLGASGNNEQFF. For the CDR3, the DNA is TGTGCCAGCAGCTTAGGGGCTAGCGGAAACAATGAGCAGTTCTTC.

This clone has just a few counts. This chain uses TRBV6-6 with TRBJ1-2; 7 bases line up with TRBD1. V was pared by 6 bases and J by 4 bases, with 5 bases of the junction left unmatched. The CDR3 is 13 residues long. Germline CDR1 MNHNY, CDR2 SVGAGI (reference sequence). The CDR3 reads CASRLTGAYGYTF. The CDR3 coding sequence is TGTGCCAGCAGACTCACAGGGGCCTATGGCTACACCTTC.

The chain carries TRBV18 and TRBJ1-2, with TRBD1 matching over 7 bases. CDR3 length: 14 amino acids. After removal of 1 base from V and 8 bases from J, the junction contained 7 bases not matched to a gene. Germline assignment: CDR1 KGHSH and CDR2 LQKENI. CDR3 loop: CASSPRGDSSGYTF. CDR3 in DNA: TGTGCCAGCTCACCACGAGGGGACAGTTCGGGCTACACCTTC.

The rearrangement uses TRBV6-5 and TRBJ2-3, with 10 bases matching TRBD2. The ends lost 5 bases at V and 11 bases at J; junction bases unmatched: 7. The CDR3 consists of 13 residues. Germline V gives CDR1 MNHEY, CDR2 SVGAGI. Here the CDR3 reads CASSMSGRAGQYF. The CDR3 bases are TGTGCCAGCAGTATGAGCGGGAGGGCGGGGCAGTATTTT.

The rearrangement joins TRBV12-3 or TRBV12-4 to TRBJ1-1; weak D call: TRBD1 (5 bases). CDR3 length: 10 residues. Trimming cost V 8 bases and J 8 bases, with 9 bases left between them. CDR3 sequence: CASHTGEAFF. The CDR3 coding sequence is TGTGCCAGCCACACAGGCGAAGCTTTCTTT.

The CDR3 protein is CAWTRAGERYEQYF. The CDR3 DNA reads TGTGCCTGGACCCGAGCGGGAGAGCGATACGAGCAGTACTTC. This chain links TRBV30 with TRBJ2-7; 8 bases are a match to TRBD2. CDR1 and CDR2 from the germline V gene are GTSNPN and SVGIG (reference sequence). After removal of 4 bases from V and 4 bases from J, the junction contained 9 bases not matched to a gene. The CDR3 sequence is 14 residues long.

The chain joins TRBV19 to TRBJ1-5; possible D gene TRBD1, 5 bases. The V end was cut by 6 bases, the J end by 6 bases, with 24 bases between. The CDR3 runs 17 residues. Germline lookup yields CDR1 LNHDA and CDR2 SQIVND (reference sequence). CDR3 coding DNA: TGTGCCAGTAGGCAGTATAGAAGGGGCCAGGGTGGTCAGCCCCAGCATTTT. It translates to CASRQYRRGQGGQPQHF.

J is TRBJ2-2 and V is TRBV2, with TRBD2 matching over 11 bases. V shed 1 base, J shed 6 bases, and the junction held 10 bases outside the gene matches. The CDR3 is 18 amino acids. Germline lookup yields CDR1 SNHLY and CDR2 FYNNEI. The CDR3 DNA reads as TGTGCCAGCAGTGAAGGTAGTCTACTAGCGGGAGAGGCCGGGGAGCTGTTTTTT. Residues: CASSEGSLLAGEAGELFF.

The chain uses TRBV15 and TRBJ2-1, with D maybe TRBD2 (6 bases). V was clipped by 4 bases and J by 6 bases, with 16 bases between them. Germline CDR1 is LNHNV and CDR2 is YYDKDF (reference sequence). This CDR3 spans 15 amino acids. Here the CDR3 DNA reads TGTGCCACCAGCACCCGGCTAGCGCCTTCCAATGAGCAGTTCTTC. It translates to CATSTRLAPSNEQFF.

The rearrangement uses TRBV20-1 and TRBJ2-5; 7 bases line up with TRBD2. Trimming removed 3 bases from V and 5 bases from J; junction bases left unmatched: 6. The CDR3 length is 13 residues. CDR1 and CDR2 from the germline V gene are DFQATT and SNEGSKA (reference sequence). The CDR3 is CSASLGGGETQYF. CDR3 nucleotides: TGCAGTGCTAGTCTGGGGGGGGGTGAGACCCAGTACTTC.

The chain recombines TRBV9 with TRBJ2-1, with a tentative D call TRBD2 (5 bases). Trimming pared 6 bases from V and 8 bases from J, leaving 18 bases between. CDR1 and CDR2 (germline): SGDLS, YYNGEE. CDR3 length: 14 residues. CDR3 amino acids: CASTFTPGGHEQFF. For the CDR3, the DNA is TGTGCCAGCACCTTTACCCCCGGAGGACATGAGCAGTTCTTC.

The rearrangement uses TRBV4-2 and TRBJ2-7, with a tentative D call TRBD2 (6 bases). In germline, CDR1 is LGHNA, CDR2 YNFKEQ. The CDR3 consists of 11 residues. Trimming took off 3 bases at V and 6 bases at J, with 6 bases between the two ends. CDR3 in amino acids: CASSHGGEQYF. CDR3 coding DNA: TGTGCCAGCAGCCACGGGGGCGAGCAGTACTTC.

The chain uses TRBV10-3 and TRBJ1-1; D uncertain. Trimming shortened V by 10 bases and J by 8 bases, and 20 bases separated the two germline ends. CDR1 is ENHRY, CDR2 SYGVKD, per germline. The CDR3 has 13 amino acids. DNA of the CDR3: TGTGCCACCCTAGCTGTGGGTAGCTCAGAAGCTTTCTTT. The encoded protein is CATLAVGSSEAFF.

The rearrangement uses TRBV2 and TRBJ1-2, with D unresolved. Per the germline V gene, CDR1 is SNHLY and CDR2 is FYNNEI. The CDR3 is made up of 12 amino acids. Trimming cost V 4 bases and J 8 bases, with 11 bases left between them. CDR3 DNA sequence: TGTGCCAGCAGTGCGCCGGGAGGCGGCTACACCTTC. Residues: CASSAPGGGYTF.

The chain couples TRBV19 to TRBJ1-2; TRBD1 is a possible D gene (6 bases). Germline V gene sequence: CDR1 LNHDA, CDR2 SQIVND (reference sequence). Trimming pared 10 bases from V and 4 bases from J, leaving 13 bases between. This CDR3 spans 12 amino acids. The CDR3 is CATTGQIYGYTF. CDR3 nucleotides: TGTGCCACCACCGGACAGATCTATGGCTACACCTTC.

This chain links TRBV5-1 with TRBJ1-4, with no clear D. The CDR3 consists of 15 residues. CDR1 SGHRS and CDR2 YFSETQ come from the germline V gene. Trimming took off 0 bases at V and 7 bases at J, with 13 bases between the two ends. This CDR3 reads CASSLDPPTSEKLFF. CDR3 sequence (DNA): TGCGCCAGCAGCTTGGACCCTCCCACGAGTGAAAAACTGTTTTTT.

This chain connects TRBV24-1 to TRBJ2-1; 7 positions match TRBD2. CDR1 KGHDR and CDR2 SFDVKD come from the germline V gene. V lost 1 base to trimming and J lost 11 bases; unmatched junction nucleotides: 7. CDR3 length: 14 amino acids. CDR3 residues: CATSDFNGGGQQFF. The CDR3 nucleotides are TGTGCCACCAGTGATTTTAACGGCGGGGGTCAGCAGTTCTTC.

V is TRBV2 and J is TRBJ1-5; TRBD1 agrees at 8 bases. V gave up 8 bases and J gave up 6 bases; unmatched junction bases: 9. CDR3 length: 14 residues. The germline V gene has CDR1 SNHLY and CDR2 FYNNEI. This CDR3 reads CASGADRAFQPQHF. The CDR3 coding sequence is TGTGCCAGCGGGGCGGACAGGGCATTTCAGCCCCAGCATTTT.

The V gene is TRBV3-1 (or the pseudogene TRBV3-2), the J gene TRBJ2-3; 16 bases align to TRBD2. V lost 4 bases to trimming and J lost 0 bases; unmatched junction nucleotides: 7. CDR3 length: 19 residues. The germline V gene has CDR1 LGHDT and CDR2 YNNKEL (reference sequence). The CDR3 loop reads CASSRTGTSGRASTDTQYF. The CDR3, as DNA: TGTGCCAGCAGCCGGACCGGGACTAGCGGGAGGGCTAGCACAGATACGCAGTATTTT.

The rearrangement uses TRBV4-3 and TRBJ2-7; 7 bases match TRBD1. CDR3 size: 12 residues. The V gene's germline CDR1 is LGHNA and CDR2 YSLEER. Unmatched junction bases numbered 3, after V lost 4 bases and J lost 6 bases. DNA of the CDR3: TGCGCCAGCAGCCCACGGACAGGCGAGCAGTACTTC. It is translated as CASSPRTGEQYF.

This clone was found once. The V and J genes are TRBV7-3 and TRBJ1-2; D is possibly TRBD1 (6 bases). CDR1 and CDR2 from the germline V gene are SGHTA and FQGTGA. The V end lost 6 bases, the J end lost 9 bases, and 17 bases lay between the germline ends. The CDR3 contains 13 residues. The chain's CDR3 is CASSYDRSESYTF. Here the CDR3 DNA reads TGTGCCAGCAGTTACGACAGGTCCGAAAGCTACACCTTC.

Concerning this clone itself: Other DNA sequences within the sample encode an identical CDR3. This sequence joins TRBV7-3 and TRBJ2-1; D is possibly TRBD1 (5 bases). This CDR3 comprises 12 residues. V dropped 4 bases and J dropped 6 bases, with 7 bases sitting between them. Looked up from germline, CDR1 is SGHTA and CDR2 is FQGTGA. The CDR3 bases are TGTGCCAGCAGCTCAGACAGCAATGAGCAGTTCTTC. It is translated as CASSSDSNEQFF. Filled out from reference TRBV7-3 and TRBJ2-1, the complete variable domain reads GAGVSQTPSNKVTEKGKYVELRCDPISGHTALYWYRQSLGQGPEFLIYFQGTGAADDSGLPNDRFFAVRPEGSVSTLKIQRTERGDSAVYLCASSSDSNEQFFGPGTRLTVL.